Listed below are T cell receptor beta chains from one sample, sequenced in a study of response to subunit inactivated influenza vaccine. TCRdb called the RT-PCR reads again in MiXCR, with one record for every CDR3 protein. This sample carries roughly 650,000 distinct CDR3 sequences, 12% to 15% of them seen once, and the ten largest clones take roughly 7.6%. The sequences come from PBMCs from blood, collected 14 to 15 days before vaccination. The receptors originated from a man in his fifties or sixties who received an inactivated influenza vaccine. CDR3s include the opening cysteine and the closing phenylalanine or tryptophan. D genes are given only for firm matches. Where a row states a size, it is once, few, many or the class of an expanded clone; other rows omit it.

v_call: TRBV28
clone_size: few
j_call: TRBJ1-2
d_call: NA
cdr3_aa: CASSYQGSHYGYTF
cdr3_nt: TGTGCCAGCAGTTATCAGGGAAGCCACTATGGCTACACCTTC

v_call: TRBV6-2/TRBV6-3
clone_size: NA
j_call: TRBJ1-5
d_call: TRBD1
cdr3_aa: CASTNARQGAVNQPQHF
cdr3_nt: TGTGCCAGCACCAACGCCAGACAGGGGGCAGTTAATCAGCCCCAGCATTTT

v_call: TRBV6-6
clone_size: NA
j_call: TRBJ1-1
d_call: NA
cdr3_aa: CASSYSILEAFF
cdr3_nt: TGTGCCAGCAGTTACTCGATACTTGAAGCTTTCTTT

v_call: TRBV11-2
clone_size: NA
j_call: TRBJ2-1
d_call: TRBD2
cdr3_aa: CASSFDLADYNEQFF
cdr3_nt: TGTGCCAGCAGCTTTGATCTAGCGGACTACAATGAGCAGTTCTTC

v_call: TRBV7-2
clone_size: many
j_call: TRBJ2-3
d_call: NA
cdr3_aa: CASSLGGYTDTQYF
cdr3_nt: TGTGCCAGCAGCTTAGGTGGATACACAGATACGCAGTATTTT

v_call: TRBV7-2
clone_size: few
j_call: TRBJ2-7
d_call: NA
cdr3_aa: CASSLEAGTYEQYF
cdr3_nt: TGTGCCAGCAGCTTAGAGGCAGGGACGTACGAGCAGTACTTC

v_call: TRBV20-1
clone_size: NA
j_call: TRBJ2-3
d_call: TRBD2
cdr3_aa: CSAHNSGGSTDTQYF
cdr3_nt: TGCAGTGCCCATAATTCGGGAGGGAGCACAGATACGCAGTATTTT

v_call: TRBV30
clone_size: many
j_call: TRBJ1-5
d_call: TRBD1
cdr3_aa: CAWTGGGNQPQHF
cdr3_nt: TGTGCCTGGACAGGGGGTGGCAATCAGCCCCAGCATTTT

v_call: TRBV10-3
clone_size: NA
j_call: TRBJ1-1
d_call: TRBD1
cdr3_aa: CAINTGQGKAEAFF
cdr3_nt: TGTGCCATCAACACGGGACAGGGGAAAGCGGAAGCTTTCTTT

v_call: TRBV29-1
clone_size: NA
j_call: TRBJ2-3
d_call: NA
cdr3_aa: CSAEPLGSYTDTQYF
cdr3_nt: TGCAGCGCCGAACCGCTCGGCAGTTATACAGATACGCAGTATTTT

v_call: TRBV28
clone_size: few
j_call: TRBJ2-3
d_call: NA
cdr3_aa: CASSLFGLTSTDTQYF
cdr3_nt: TGTGCCAGCAGTTTATTCGGCCTTACTAGCACAGATACGCAGTATTTT

v_call: TRBV6-2/TRBV6-3
clone_size: few
j_call: TRBJ2-7
d_call: TRBD1
cdr3_aa: CASSPLGQGYYEQYF
cdr3_nt: TGTGCCAGCAGCCCATTGGGACAGGGGTACTACGAGCAGTACTTC

v_call: TRBV15
clone_size: few
j_call: TRBJ2-1
d_call: TRBD2
cdr3_aa: CATSRLAGNEQFF
cdr3_nt: TGTGCCACCAGCAGACTAGCGGGCAATGAGCAGTTCTTC

v_call: TRBV5-1
clone_size: NA
j_call: TRBJ1-5
d_call: NA
cdr3_aa: CASSLGLAGGNQPQHF
cdr3_nt: TGCGCCAGCAGCTTGGGGTTGGCGGGAGGCAATCAGCCCCAGCATTTT

v_call: TRBV7-2
clone_size: many
j_call: TRBJ2-1
d_call: NA
cdr3_aa: CASSLGGGPNNEQFF
cdr3_nt: TGTGCCAGCAGTTTGGGGGGGGGGCCGAACAATGAGCAGTTCTTC

v_call: TRBV9
clone_size: NA
j_call: TRBJ2-1
d_call: TRBD2
cdr3_aa: CASSVVGSGTYNEQFF
cdr3_nt: TGTGCCAGCAGCGTAGTAGGTAGCGGGACCTACAATGAGCAGTTCTTC

v_call: TRBV7-2
clone_size: NA
j_call: TRBJ1-1
d_call: NA
cdr3_aa: CASSLAPRGVRATEAFF
cdr3_nt: TGTGCCAGCAGCTTAGCGCCTCGGGGGGTGAGGGCCACTGAAGCTTTCTTT

v_call: TRBV25-1
clone_size: many
j_call: TRBJ1-2
d_call: NA
cdr3_aa: CASSPGAGYYGYTF
cdr3_nt: TGTGCCAGCAGTCCGGGCGCCGGCTACTATGGCTACACCTTC

v_call: TRBV6-2/TRBV6-3
clone_size: NA
j_call: TRBJ1-1
d_call: NA
cdr3_aa: CASSYLGQSEAFF
cdr3_nt: TGTGCCAGCAGTTACCTCGGACAGAGCGAAGCTTTCTTT

v_call: TRBV20-1
clone_size: few
j_call: TRBJ2-2
d_call: NA
cdr3_aa: CSARETRSTGELFF
cdr3_nt: TGCAGTGCTAGAGAGACTAGAAGTACCGGGGAGCTGTTTTTT

v_call: TRBV5-1
clone_size: NA
j_call: TRBJ2-5
d_call: NA
cdr3_aa: CASSLEFMSGKETQYF
cdr3_nt: TGCGCCAGCAGCTTGGAATTTATGTCGGGGAAAGAGACCCAGTACTTC

v_call: TRBV4-3
clone_size: few
j_call: TRBJ1-2
d_call: NA
cdr3_aa: CASSLGAIGYGYTF
cdr3_nt: TGCGCCAGCAGCCTGGGGGCCATTGGCTATGGCTACACCTTC

v_call: TRBV19
clone_size: NA
j_call: TRBJ2-2
d_call: NA
cdr3_aa: CASSISPGTGELFF
cdr3_nt: TGTGCCAGTAGTATTTCTCCGGGGACCGGGGAGCTGTTTTTT

v_call: TRBV20-1
clone_size: few
j_call: TRBJ2-7
d_call: NA
cdr3_aa: CSAVPPAGFSYEQYF
cdr3_nt: TGCAGTGCTGTTCCCCCGGCAGGTTTCTCCTACGAGCAGTACTTC

v_call: TRBV20-1
clone_size: few
j_call: TRBJ2-5
d_call: NA
cdr3_aa: CSARGQGGVETQYF
cdr3_nt: TGCAGTGCTAGAGGTCAAGGGGGGGTAGAGACCCAGTACTTC

v_call: TRBV9
clone_size: NA
j_call: TRBJ2-7
d_call: TRBD1
cdr3_aa: CASSSGTGVGYEQYF
cdr3_nt: TGTGCCAGCAGCTCCGGGACAGGGGTTGGCTACGAGCAGTACTTC

v_call: TRBV20-1
clone_size: few
j_call: TRBJ2-1
d_call: TRBD2
cdr3_aa: CSAWTSGGYNEQFF
cdr3_nt: TGCAGTGCTTGGACTAGCGGGGGATACAATGAGCAGTTCTTC

v_call: TRBV4-3
clone_size: many
j_call: TRBJ2-2
d_call: TRBD2
cdr3_aa: CASSQGGLAGITGELFF
cdr3_nt: TGCGCCAGCAGCCAAGGGGGACTAGCGGGAATTACCGGGGAGCTGTTTTTT

v_call: TRBV6-2/TRBV6-3
clone_size: many
j_call: TRBJ2-5
d_call: TRBD1
cdr3_aa: CASSYAGTGQETQYF
cdr3_nt: TGTGCCAGCAGTTATGCCGGGACAGGTCAAGAGACCCAGTACTTC

v_call: TRBV20-1
clone_size: NA
j_call: TRBJ2-1
d_call: TRBD2
cdr3_aa: CSARPLAGGLGYEFF
cdr3_nt: TGCAGTGCCCGACCGCTAGCGGGAGGGCTAGGATACGAGTTCTTC

v_call: TRBV5-1
clone_size: many
j_call: TRBJ2-2
d_call: NA
cdr3_aa: CASRISDTGELFF
cdr3_nt: TGCGCCAGCAGAATAAGCGACACCGGGGAGCTGTTTTTT

v_call: TRBV5-1
clone_size: NA
j_call: TRBJ1-4
d_call: NA
cdr3_aa: CASSLGPGRINEKLFF
cdr3_nt: TGCGCCAGCAGCTTGGGACCGGGACGGATTAATGAAAAACTGTTTTTT

v_call: TRBV18
clone_size: many
j_call: TRBJ1-1
d_call: TRBD1
cdr3_aa: CASSLGQIEAFF
cdr3_nt: TGTGCCAGCTCACTGGGACAGATTGAAGCTTTCTTT

v_call: TRBV7-2
clone_size: NA
j_call: TRBJ2-1
d_call: TRBD2
cdr3_aa: CASSVRTSGGIEQFF
cdr3_nt: TGTGCCAGCAGCGTCAGGACTAGCGGGGGGATTGAGCAGTTCTTC

v_call: TRBV7-2
clone_size: many
j_call: TRBJ2-7
d_call: NA
cdr3_aa: CASSFTGQSGGRQYF
cdr3_nt: TGTGCCAGCAGTTTTACCGGACAGTCCGGGGGAAGGCAGTACTTC

v_call: TRBV20-1
clone_size: NA
j_call: TRBJ2-5
d_call: NA
cdr3_aa: CSASRLLGQETQYF
cdr3_nt: TGCAGTGCTAGCCGCCTACTAGGGCAAGAGACCCAGTACTTC

v_call: TRBV4-2
clone_size: NA
j_call: TRBJ2-7
d_call: TRBD2
cdr3_aa: CASSQGTGTSGATYERYF
cdr3_nt: TGTGCCAGCAGCCAAGGCACCGGGACTAGCGGGGCCACCTACGAGCGGTACTTC

v_call: TRBV7-9
clone_size: NA
j_call: TRBJ1-4
d_call: NA
cdr3_aa: CASSSTVEKLFF
cdr3_nt: TGTGCCAGCAGCTCGACGGTTGAAAAACTGTTTTTT

v_call: TRBV12-3/TRBV12-4
clone_size: few
j_call: TRBJ1-4
d_call: NA
cdr3_aa: CASRGQANEKLFF
cdr3_nt: TGTGCCAGCCGGGGGCAGGCTAATGAAAAACTGTTTTTT

v_call: TRBV10-3
clone_size: NA
j_call: TRBJ2-3
d_call: NA
cdr3_aa: CASTDGTSTDTQYF
cdr3_nt: TGTGCCAGTACCGACGGTACAAGCACAGATACGCAGTATTTT

v_call: TRBV4-3
clone_size: NA
j_call: TRBJ2-7
d_call: NA
cdr3_aa: CASSQDTTNYEQYF
cdr3_nt: TGCGCCAGCAGCCAAGATACTACAAACTACGAGCAGTACTTC

v_call: TRBV12-3/TRBV12-4
clone_size: NA
j_call: TRBJ2-3
d_call: NA
cdr3_aa: CASSLVGILTDTQYF
cdr3_nt: TGTGCCAGCAGTTTAGTCGGGATTCTCACAGATACGCAGTATTTT

v_call: TRBV6-1
clone_size: few
j_call: TRBJ1-5
d_call: TRBD1
cdr3_aa: CASSELGQGGNQPQHF
cdr3_nt: TGTGCCAGCAGTGAATTAGGGCAGGGGGGCAATCAGCCCCAGCATTTT

v_call: TRBV10-3
clone_size: NA
j_call: TRBJ2-2
d_call: NA
cdr3_aa: CAISEPSYRQATGELFF
cdr3_nt: TGTGCCATCAGTGAGCCCTCATACCGACAGGCTACCGGGGAGCTGTTTTTT

v_call: TRBV28
clone_size: NA
j_call: TRBJ2-7
d_call: TRBD1
cdr3_aa: CASSDRGQPYEQYF
cdr3_nt: TGTGCCAGCAGTGACAGGGGGCAGCCCTACGAGCAGTACTTC

v_call: TRBV29-1
clone_size: few
j_call: TRBJ2-7
d_call: TRBD1
cdr3_aa: CSAGQGYYEQYF
cdr3_nt: TGCAGCGCCGGACAGGGGTATTACGAGCAGTACTTC

v_call: TRBV6-5
clone_size: few
j_call: TRBJ2-1
d_call: TRBD2
cdr3_aa: CASSRTSVTLYNEQFF
cdr3_nt: TGTGCCAGCAGTAGGACTAGCGTGACCTTGTACAATGAGCAGTTCTTC

v_call: TRBV7-3
clone_size: NA
j_call: TRBJ2-6
d_call: NA
cdr3_aa: CASSPPDSLSGANVLTF
cdr3_nt: TGTGCCAGCAGCCCCCCGGACAGCCTTTCTGGGGCCAACGTCCTGACTTTC

v_call: TRBV6-5
clone_size: few
j_call: TRBJ1-5
d_call: NA
cdr3_aa: CASSYTDSNQPQHF
cdr3_nt: TGTGCCAGCAGTTACACGGATAGCAATCAGCCCCAGCATTTT

v_call: TRBV5-1
clone_size: many
j_call: TRBJ2-7
d_call: NA
cdr3_aa: CASSATGFAYEQYF
cdr3_nt: TGCGCCAGCAGCGCAACAGGATTCGCCTACGAGCAGTACTTC

v_call: TRBV20-1
clone_size: NA
j_call: TRBJ2-2
d_call: NA
cdr3_aa: CSARAVPGELFF
cdr3_nt: TGCAGTGCTAGAGCGGTCCCCGGGGAGCTGTTTTTT

v_call: TRBV6-2/TRBV6-3
clone_size: NA
j_call: TRBJ2-3
d_call: NA
cdr3_aa: CASSYPGGADTQYF
cdr3_nt: TGTGCCAGCAGTTACCCTGGGGGCGCAGATACGCAGTATTTT

v_call: TRBV19
clone_size: many
j_call: TRBJ2-3
d_call: NA
cdr3_aa: CASRPDYSTDTQYF
cdr3_nt: TGTGCCAGTAGACCGGACTACAGCACAGATACGCAGTATTTT

v_call: TRBV11-1
clone_size: many
j_call: TRBJ2-1
d_call: NA
cdr3_aa: CASSLGLNEQFF
cdr3_nt: TGTGCCAGCAGCTTGGGTCTGAATGAGCAGTTCTTC